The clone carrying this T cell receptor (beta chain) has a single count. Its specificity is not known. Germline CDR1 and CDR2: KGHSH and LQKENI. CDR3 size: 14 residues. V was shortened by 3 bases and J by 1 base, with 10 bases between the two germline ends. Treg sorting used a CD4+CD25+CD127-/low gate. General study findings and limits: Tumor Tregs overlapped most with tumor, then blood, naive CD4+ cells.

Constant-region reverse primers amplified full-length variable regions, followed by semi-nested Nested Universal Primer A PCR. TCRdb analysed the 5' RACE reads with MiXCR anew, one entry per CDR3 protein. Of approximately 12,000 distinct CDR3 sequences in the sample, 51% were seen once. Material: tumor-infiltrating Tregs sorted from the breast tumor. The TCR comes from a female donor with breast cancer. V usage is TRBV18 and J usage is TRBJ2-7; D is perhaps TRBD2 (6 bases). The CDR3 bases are TGTGCCAGCTCACCCGCCGGGGGATCCTACGAGCAGTACGTC. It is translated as CASSPAGGSYEQYV.